The 27 T cell receptor beta chains listed next were all sequenced from one sample in a study of T cell responses to AZD1222 COVID-19 vaccine. Only in-frame clones appear in the TCRdb table, and some are missing; sequencing was by immunoSEQ multiplex PCR. Among 100,000 or so clones listed, less than 95% were seen once. Here the sequenced sample was peripheral blood, taken on day 0 of AZD1222 vaccination. The origin of the receptors is an adult in good health.

V is TRBV28 and J is TRBJ1-6; maybe TRBD1 (5 bases). Between the trimmed V and J ends, which lost 6 bases and 4 bases, there was a span of 16 bases. This CDR3 has 16 residues. Germline V gives CDR1 MDHEN, CDR2 SYDVKM. The CDR3 loop is CASRLNRGDYNSPLHF. In DNA form, the CDR3 reads TGTGCCAGCAGGCTAAACCGAGGGGATTATAATTCACCCCTCCACTTT. Combining the CDR3 with reference TRBV28 and TRBJ1-6 gives the whole variable domain DVKVTQSSRYLVKRTGEKVFLECVQDMDHENMFWYRQDPGLGLRLIYFSYDVKMKEKGDIPEGYSVSREKKERFSLILESASTNQTSMYLCASRLNRGDYNSPLHFGNGTRLTVT.

This clone was recorded once. The rearrangement links TRBV4-2 to TRBJ2-5; D is perhaps TRBD1 or TRBD2 (7 bases each). The CDR3 has 14 amino acids. V shed 5 bases and J shed 4 bases, with 14 bases lying between them. Germline V CDR1 and CDR2: LGHNA, YNFKEQ. DNA for the CDR3: TGTGCCAGCAGCTCAGGGGGGGGGCGAGAGACCCAGTACTTC. Encoded protein: CASSSGGGRETQYF.

The rearrangement joins TRBV19 to TRBJ1-4; 8 bases align to TRBD1. V shed 11 bases, J shed 7 bases, and the junction held 9 bases outside the gene matches. CDR1 and CDR2 (germline): LNHDA, SQIVND (reference sequence). This CDR3 contains 13 residues. The CDR3 DNA is TGTGCCGGAGCACAGGGGGAGGGTGAAAAACTGTTTTTT. This sequence encodes CAGAQGEGEKLFF.

The chain joins TRBV7-9 to TRBJ1-1, with D unresolved. The V gene lost 6 bases and the J gene lost 11 bases, with 16 bases spanning the gap. Per the germline V gene, CDR1 is SEHNR and CDR2 is FQNEAQ (reference sequence). CDR3 length: 12 residues. CDR3 bases: TGTGCCAGCAGGATGGAGAGGCACTTGGCTTTCTTT. Protein: CASRMERHLAFF.

The V gene is TRBV7-9, the J gene TRBJ2-5; D might be TRBD1 (6 bases). Germline values: CDR1 SEHNR, CDR2 FQNEAQ (reference sequence). Trimming pared 0 bases from V and 2 bases from J, leaving 13 bases between. The CDR3 runs to 16 residues. The CDR3 here is CASSLALGGRQETQYF. CDR3 nucleotides: TGTGCCAGCAGCTTAGCTTTAGGGGGACGTCAAGAGACCCAGTACTTC.

This chain uses TRBV2 with TRBJ1-1, with 8 bases matching TRBD1. Germline assignment: CDR1 SNHLY and CDR2 FYNNEI. The J segment lost 7 bases and the V segment lost 5 bases, leaving 9 bases of the junction unmatched. CDR3 length equals 14 residues. For the CDR3, the DNA is TGTGCCAGCAGTTTTTACAGGGGGATTGATGAAGCTTTCTTT. Translating gives CASSFYRGIDEAFF.

J is TRBJ1-6 and V is TRBV28, with a tentative D call TRBD1 (6 bases). The V gene lost 2 bases and the J gene lost 0 bases, with 8 bases spanning the gap. The CDR3 spans 16 residues. Germline V gene lookup returns CDR1 MDHEN and CDR2 SYDVKM. The CDR3 is CASSLQGSSYNSPLHF. The CDR3 nucleotides read TGTGCCAGCAGTTTACAGGGGAGCTCCTATAATTCACCCCTCCACTTT.

Comments on this clone: Other DNA sequences in this specimen translate into the identical CDR3. The chain uses TRBV6-5 and TRBJ2-7, with TRBD1 as a possible D gene (6 bases). CDR3 length: 11 amino acids. With 6 bases removed from V and 4 bases from J, the gap between germline ends came to 7 bases. Germline V gene data show CDR1 as MNHEY and CDR2 as SVGAGI. CDR3 sequence (DNA): TGTGCCAGCAGCAGGGGTTACGAGCAGTACTTC. Translating it yields CASSRGYEQYF.

This rearrangement joins TRBV2 to TRBJ1-2; tentatively, D is TRBD1 (5 bases). Between the trimmed V and J ends, which lost 5 bases and 8 bases, there was a span of 12 bases. Germline V lookup: CDR1 SNHLY, CDR2 FYNNEI. The CDR3 totals 12 residues. This CDR3 reads CASSILGEGYTF. The CDR3 DNA reads TGTGCCAGCAGTATTCTGGGGGAAGGCTACACCTTC.

This chain uses TRBV18 with TRBJ2-2; D call uncertain. With 1 base removed from V and 1 base from J, the gap between germline ends came to 1 base. CDR3 length: 13 amino acids. CDR1 and CDR2 from the germline V gene are KGHSH and LQKENI. CDR3 DNA sequence: TGTGCCAGCTCACCACTGAACACCGGGGAGCTGTTTTTT. Amino acids: CASSPLNTGELFF.

This chain links TRBV19 with TRBJ1-4; D not certain. Germline CDR1 is LNHDA and CDR2 is SQIVND (reference sequence). The CDR3 runs 14 residues. Trimming stripped 7 bases from V and 3 bases from J, with 12 bases between. The CDR3 here is CASNRGSSNEKLFF. DNA for the CDR3: TGTGCCAGTAACCGCGGTAGTTCTAATGAAAAACTGTTTTTT.

This clone appeared a single time. J is TRBJ2-4 and V is TRBV3-1 (or the pseudogene TRBV3-2); 7 positions match TRBD2. V lost 3 bases to trimming and J lost 1 base; unmatched junction nucleotides: 9. CDR3 length: 17 amino acids. CDR1 is LGHDT, CDR2 YNNKEL, per germline (reference sequence). The CDR3 protein is CASSHYREGRAKNIQYF. CDR3 nucleotide sequence: TGTGCCAGCAGCCATTATAGGGAGGGGAGGGCCAAAAACATTCAGTACTTC.

The rearrangement links TRBV2 to TRBJ2-3; 14 nucleotides align to TRBD2. J was trimmed by 4 bases and V by 7 bases; bases with no gene match: 7. CDR1 SNHLY and CDR2 FYNNEI come from the germline V gene. The CDR3 runs 16 residues. CDR3 protein: CASIRLAGGKADTQYF. As DNA, the CDR3 is TGTGCCAGCATTCGACTAGCGGGGGGGAAGGCAGATACGCAGTATTTT.

On this clone: A read error may account for a junction end that differs from germline. This chain uses TRBV6-1 with TRBJ1-6; D not resolved. The CDR3 has 13 residues. CDR1 is MNHNS, CDR2 SASEGT, per germline. DNA of the CDR3: TGTGCCAGCAGGGAAGGCTATAATTCACCCCTCCACTTT. It codes for CASREGYNSPLHF.

The V call is TRBV5-1, the J call TRBJ1-1; D unclear. Germline V gene data show CDR1 as SGHRS and CDR2 as YFSETQ. V was pared by 2 bases and J by 4 bases, with 12 bases between. CDR3 length: 14 residues. The CDR3 region has the DNA TGCGCCAGCAGCTTAGGTTCTACACTCACTGAAGCTTTCTTT. Its translation is CASSLGSTLTEAFF.

This chain links TRBV5-1 with TRBJ1-2; 7 bases map to TRBD1. Germline CDR1 SGHRS, CDR2 YFSETQ. This CDR3 comprises 12 residues. Losses at the gene ends were 3 bases for V and 8 bases for J; bases not matched to a gene: 4. In DNA, the CDR3 is TGCGCCAGCAGCTACAGGGGTGAAGGCTACACCTTC. Its protein product is CASSYRGEGYTF.

The chain combines TRBV4-1 with TRBJ1-1, with D tentatively TRBD1 (5 bases). Germline V gives CDR1 MGHRA, CDR2 YSYEKL. This CDR3 is built from 15 residues. Trimming took off 5 bases at V and 3 bases at J, with 16 bases between the two ends. The CDR3 DNA reads TGCGCCAGCAGCTCTACGCCGGGACCAGACACTGAAGCTTTCTTT. This gives the protein CASSSTPGPDTEAFF.

The chain uses TRBV30 and TRBJ1-6, with 9 bases fitting TRBD1. J gave up 10 bases and V 4 bases, and 8 bases lay outside the gene matches. Germline loops: CDR1 GTSNPN, CDR2 SVGIG (reference sequence). The length of the CDR3 is 14 residues. CDR3: CAWTAGQGSSPLHF. Here the CDR3 DNA reads TGTGCCTGGACGGCGGGACAGGGTAGCTCACCCCTCCACTTT.

The chain couples TRBV5-4 to TRBJ2-5, with 10 bases matching TRBD2. After removal of 1 base from V and 5 bases from J, the junction contained 2 bases not matched to a gene. The CDR3 extends over 14 amino acids. Germline V CDR1 and CDR2: SGHNT, YYREEE (reference sequence). DNA of the CDR3: TGTGCCAGCAGCTTGAGCGGGGGGGTGGAGACCCAGTACTTC. It specifies CASSLSGGVETQYF.

The chain links TRBV6-5 to TRBJ1-1; 7 bases match TRBD1. The V segment lost 5 bases and the J segment 4 bases; nucleotides outside the gene matches: 4. Looked up from germline, CDR1 is MNHEY and CDR2 is SVGAGI. This CDR3 spans 13 amino acids. The CDR3, as DNA: TGTGCCAGCAGTATGGAGGGGGCCACTGAAGCTTTCTTT. Amino acids: CASSMEGATEAFF.

The V gene is TRBV2, the J gene TRBJ1-1; D unresolved. V was shortened by 3 bases and J by 6 bases, with 20 bases between the two germline ends. CDR3 length: 16 residues. Per the germline V gene, CDR1 is SNHLY and CDR2 is FYNNEI. CDR3 in DNA: TGTGCCAGCAGTGATGGGAGTCGGCGAGGGCACTCTGAAGCTTTCTTT. Its protein product is CASSDGSRRGHSEAFF. Full variable domain (missing parts from reference TRBV2 and TRBJ1-1): EPEVTQTPSHQVTQMGQEVILRCVPISNHLYFYWYRQILGQKVEFLVSFYNNEISEKSEIFDDQFSVERPDGSNFTLKIRSTKLEDSAMYFCASSDGSRRGHSEAFFGQGTRLTVV.

The chain joins TRBV5-4 to TRBJ2-6, with D tentatively TRBD1 (5 bases). V shed 4 bases and J shed 2 bases, with 10 bases lying between them. The CDR3 covers 15 residues. Per germline, CDR1 SGHNT and CDR2 YYREEE (reference sequence). CDR3 sequence (DNA): TGTGCCAGCAGCCCTCAGGGTGCTGGGGCCAACGTCCTGACTTTC. It translates to CASSPQGAGANVLTF.

V gene TRBV16 combines with J gene TRBJ1-1; D is perhaps TRBD1 (6 bases). From germline, CDR1 is KGHSY and CDR2 FQNENV. V lost 3 bases, J lost 1 base, and 9 bases lay in between. The CDR3 consists of 14 residues. The CDR3: CASSHARGNTEAFF. The CDR3 DNA sequence: TGTGCCAGCAGCCATGCCAGGGGGAACACTGAAGCTTTCTTT.

The gene calls are TRBV6-5 and TRBJ1-6; D not resolved. Trimming cost V 1 base and J 7 bases, with 11 bases left between them. The germline V gene encodes CDR1 MNHEY and CDR2 SVGAGI. CDR3 length: 15 residues. The CDR3 is CASSYYDMLNSPLHF. The CDR3 region has the DNA TGTGCCAGCAGTTACTATGACATGTTAAATTCACCCCTCCACTTT.

This clone has only one observation. The chain joins TRBV7-2 to TRBJ2-7; the D gene is possibly TRBD1 (5 bases). Per the germline V gene, CDR1 is SGHTA and CDR2 is FQGNSA. Trimming stripped 2 bases from V and 1 base from J, with 9 bases between. The CDR3 extends over 14 amino acids. The CDR3 loop reads CASSLLTGSYEQYF. The CDR3 DNA is TGTGCCAGCAGCTTACTTACAGGTTCCTACGAGCAGTACTTC.

CDR3 sequence: CASSVHPQDTAGETQYF. CDR3 DNA sequence: TGCGCCAGCAGCGTCCACCCACAGGACACCGCGGGGGAGACCCAGTACTTC. The V and J genes are TRBV5-1 and TRBJ2-5, with D possibly TRBD2 on 6 matching bases. With 4 bases removed from V and 5 bases from J, the gap between germline ends came to 24 bases. The germline V gene has CDR1 SGHRS and CDR2 YFSETQ. The CDR3 totals 17 residues.

The J gene is TRBJ2-1, the V gene TRBV7-9, with TRBD2 matching 7 bases. The CDR3 totals 14 residues. The V and J ends lost 4 bases and 9 bases, in that order; junction bases with no gene match: 9. Germline V lookup: CDR1 SEHNR, CDR2 FQNEAQ (reference sequence). The CDR3 DNA reads as TGTGCCAGCAGCTCCCCTTTGGGGAGGGCTGAGCAGTTCTTC. Protein product: CASSSPLGRAEQFF. The full variable domain, with the rest looked up from reference TRBV7-9 and TRBJ2-1, is DTGVSQNPRHKITKRGQNVTFRCDPISEHNRLYWYRQTLGQGPEFLTYFQNEAQLEKSRLLSDRFSAERPKGSFSTLEIQRTEQGDSAMYLCASSSPLGRAEQFFGPGTRLTVL.